Below, 29 T cell receptor beta chains from the same sample are listed, as sequenced in a study of T cell repertoires in cytomegalovirus infection. TCRdb reanalysed the reads using MiXCR and keeps one entry per CDR3 protein. The sample has around 530,000 distinct CDR3 sequences, 26% seen once; the top ten hold roughly 13%. Material: PBMCs. These receptors all stem from a human donor in good health (CMV status not recorded). Some clones in this sample may be carry-over from other donors' samples.

The chain employs TRBV12-3 or TRBV12-4 and TRBJ1-1; D not resolved. Trimming pared 6 bases from V and 8 bases from J, leaving 16 bases between. The CDR3 is made up of 13 amino acids. The CDR3 spells CASRNREITEAFF. For the CDR3, the DNA is TGTGCCAGCAGAAACCGGGAAATTACCGAAGCTTTCTTT.

The gene calls are TRBV6-2 or TRBV6-3 and TRBJ2-3; D is uncertain. From germline, CDR1 is MNHEY and CDR2 SVGEGT. This CDR3 contains 15 residues. Trimming cost V 7 bases and J 0 bases, with 14 bases left between them. The CDR3 coding sequence is TGTGCCAGCATCCAGAGGCGGTTTAGCACAGATACGCAGTATTTT. This encodes CASIQRRFSTDTQYF.

This clonotype was observed a single time. The V gene is TRBV7-2, the J gene TRBJ2-3; 7 bases are a match to TRBD2. CDR1 SGHTA and CDR2 FQGNSA come from the germline V gene. The CDR3 consists of 16 residues. V trimming: 5 bases; J trimming: 6 bases; junction bases outside the gene matches: 14. CDR3 amino acids: CASSPQTSRPSDTQYF. The CDR3 DNA reads TGTGCCAGCAGCCCCCAGACTAGCCGCCCCAGTGATACGCAGTATTTT.

This clonotype occurred a few times. The gene calls are TRBV15 and TRBJ2-7; D unresolved. This CDR3 contains 15 residues. With 3 bases removed from V and 5 bases from J, the gap between germline ends came to 17 bases. Germline CDR1 and CDR2: LNHNV and YYDKDF (reference sequence). The CDR3 here is CATSRNTALLNEQYV. The CDR3 DNA sequence: TGTGCCACCAGCAGGAACACAGCGCTGTTAAACGAGCAGTACGTC.

This clonotype was picked up a small number of times. The rearrangement joins TRBV6-2 or TRBV6-3 to TRBJ1-2, with TRBD1 matching 7 bases. V was clipped by 3 bases and J by 8 bases; unmatched bases: 12. Germline CDR1 is MNHEY and CDR2 is SVGEGT. The length of the CDR3 is 15 residues. CDR3 nucleotide sequence: TGTGCCAGCAGTTATCGCCGACAGGGAACAGAGGGCTACACCTTC. Translation gives CASSYRRQGTEGYTF.

The chain links TRBV28 to TRBJ2-1; unclear D gene. Trimming left V 2 bases short and J 12 bases short, with 8 bases between. The CDR3 contains 11 residues. The germline CDR1 and CDR2 sequences are MDHEN and SYDVKM. In nucleotides, the CDR3 is TGTGCCAGCAGTTTACGTGCTGCGCAGTTCTTC. As protein: CASSLRAAQFF.

This clonotype has just a few counts. This chain joins TRBV6-5 and TRBJ2-3; 10 bases line up with TRBD2. Germline CDR1 is MNHEY and CDR2 is SVGAGI. The junction had 3 bases not matched to a gene; V was cut back by 6 bases and J by 0 bases. The CDR3 is 15 amino acids. CDR3 coding DNA: TGTGCCAGCAGAGGACTAGCGGCTAGCACAGATACGCAGTATTTT. Its protein is CASRGLAASTDTQYF.

This chain links TRBV7-9 with TRBJ2-1; 8 bases align to TRBD2. Germline V gene data show CDR1 as SEHNR and CDR2 as FQNEAQ (reference sequence). J lost 6 bases, V lost 5 bases, and 9 bases had no gene match. The CDR3 is 15 residues long. Here the CDR3 reads CASSTPGLGGNEQFF. In DNA, the CDR3 is TGTGCCAGCAGCACTCCGGGACTAGGGGGCAATGAGCAGTTCTTC.

The rearrangement joins TRBV13 to TRBJ2-7; perhaps TRBD1 as D (5 bases). V lost 1 base and J 0 bases, leaving 7 bases between the germline ends. The CDR3 sequence is 14 residues long. Germline assignment: CDR1 PRHDT and CDR2 FYEKMQ (reference sequence). This CDR3 reads CASSLDRSSYEQYV. DNA of the CDR3: TGTGCCAGCAGCTTAGACAGGAGCTCCTACGAGCAGTACGTC.

The gene calls are TRBV18 and TRBJ2-3; perhaps TRBD2 as D (7 bases). The V gene lost 0 bases and the J gene lost 1 base, with 11 bases spanning the gap. CDR1 and CDR2 from the germline V gene are KGHSH and LQKENI. The CDR3 spans 16 residues. CDR3 sequence reads: CASSPPAGGRTDTQYF. The DNA for the CDR3 is TGTGCCAGCTCACCACCGGCCGGGGGGCGCACAGATACGCAGTATTTT.

This chain links TRBV4-3 with TRBJ1-2; D is ambiguous. The V gene lost 2 bases and the J gene lost 4 bases, with 8 bases spanning the gap. Germline CDR1 reads LGHNA; CDR2 reads YSLEER. The CDR3 is 13 residues long. CDR3 region: CASSQQVSYGYTF. CDR3 DNA: TGCGCCAGCAGCCAACAGGTATCCTATGGCTACACCTTC.

The V and J genes are TRBV6-1 and TRBJ2-3; 8 bases are a match to TRBD2. J lost 2 bases, V lost 8 bases, and 6 bases had no gene match. The CDR3 is 14 residues long. Germline lookup yields CDR1 MNHNS and CDR2 SASEGT. The DNA for the CDR3 is TGTGCCAGCCAACTAGCGGAGGCCACAGATACGCAGTATTTT. Protein sequence: CASQLAEATDTQYF.

This clonotype was detected a few times. This chain connects TRBV7-8 to TRBJ2-1, with 10 bases aligning to TRBD2. V was pared by 5 bases and J by 6 bases, with 22 bases of the junction left unmatched. Germline CDR1 reads SGHVS; CDR2 reads FQNEAQ. CDR3 length equals 20 residues. The CDR3 sequence: CASSPRTSGGVFGGRNEQFF. In DNA, the CDR3 is TGTGCCAGCAGCCCAAGGACTAGCGGAGGGGTATTTGGGGGGCGCAATGAGCAGTTCTTC.

This chain links TRBV29-1 with TRBJ2-1; TRBD2 aligns across 14 bases. Germline CDR1 is SQVTM and CDR2 is ANQGSEA. Trimming removed 6 bases from V and 6 bases from J; junction bases left unmatched: 7. This CDR3 comprises 15 residues. This chain's CDR3 is CSVPGLAGDLNEQFF. The CDR3 bases are TGCAGCGTCCCGGGACTAGCGGGAGATCTCAATGAGCAGTTCTTC.

There are a few counts of this clonotype. V is TRBV7-9 and J is TRBJ2-5, with 7 nucleotides matching TRBD2. The trim removed 4 bases at V and 0 bases at J, leaving 14 bases unmatched. Germline CDR1 and CDR2: SEHNR and FQNEAQ (reference sequence). The CDR3 runs to 18 residues. The CDR3 spells CASSSPAGSSGDQETQYF. CDR3 nucleotides: TGTGCCAGCAGCTCCCCGGCAGGGTCTAGCGGAGACCAAGAGACCCAGTACTTC.

In this sample, this clonotype turned up a few times. The genes are TRBV24-1 and TRBJ1-2; 7 bases fit TRBD1. Trimming cost V 2 bases and J 7 bases; bases outside gene matches: 12. This CDR3 is 16 amino acids long. CDR1 and CDR2 (germline): KGHDR, SFDVKD. CDR3 nucleotide sequence: TGTGCCACCAGTGATTCTCGACAGGGAGCCTTGAGTGGCTACACCTTC. Encoded protein: CATSDSRQGALSGYTF.

The J gene is TRBJ2-3, the V gene TRBV7-3, with 10 bases aligning to TRBD2. This CDR3 is 17 amino acids long. From germline, CDR1 is SGHTA and CDR2 FQGTGA. V lost 2 bases and J lost 5; bases outside the gene matches: 10. CDR3: CASSLLSGRAQGDTQYF. DNA for the CDR3: TGTGCCAGCAGCTTACTCAGCGGGAGGGCCCAGGGAGATACGCAGTATTTT. The full variable domain, rest sourced from reference TRBV7-3 and TRBJ2-3, is GAGVSQTPSNKVTEKGKYVELRCDPISGHTALYWYRQSLGQGPEFLIYFQGTGAADDSGLPNDRFFAVRPEGSVSTLKIQRTERGDSAVYLCASSLLSGRAQGDTQYFGPGTRLTVL.

This clonotype was seen a few times. The chain recombines TRBV7-4 with TRBJ2-5; 7 bases match TRBD1. The CDR3 length is 15 residues. Looked up from germline, CDR1 is SGHVT and CDR2 is SQSDAQ. The V segment lost 2 bases and the J segment 3 bases; nucleotides outside the gene matches: 6. The CDR3 is CASSLTGQIEETQYF. CDR3 DNA sequence: TGTGCCAGCAGCTTAACGGGACAGATCGAAGAGACCCAGTACTTC.

V and J are TRBV20-1 and TRBJ2-7; D is unresolved. The length of the CDR3 is 12 residues. The germline gives CDR1 DFQATT, CDR2 SNEGSKA (reference sequence). The V and J ends lost 3 bases and 12 bases respectively, with 18 bases between them. Here the CDR3 DNA reads TGCAGTGCTAGCCCAATCTTGTGGGCAGTGTACTTC. Residues: CSASPILWAVYF.

The chain uses TRBV19 and TRBJ2-3; possibly TRBD2 for D (6 bases). This CDR3 is built from 16 residues. V was trimmed by 6 bases and J by 3 bases, leaving 19 bases between them. CDR1 and CDR2 from the germline V gene are LNHDA and SQIVND (reference sequence). CDR3 residues: CASRALGGTGTDTQYF. CDR3 sequence (DNA): TGTGCCAGTAGGGCCTTGGGCGGGACGGGGACAGATACGCAGTATTTT.

V gene TRBV5-4 combines with J gene TRBJ2-1; TRBD1 or TRBD2 may be the D gene (6 bases each). Germline CDR1 is SGHNT and CDR2 is YYREEE (reference sequence). V was cut by 4 bases and J by 5 bases, with 10 bases left in between. The CDR3 runs 13 residues. The CDR3 DNA reads TGTGCCAGCAGCCCGGGGGCAAACAATGAGCAGTTCTTC. Translation gives CASSPGANNEQFF.

This clonotype was counted a few times. This chain joins TRBV6-5 and TRBJ2-5, with 9 bases lining up with TRBD2. The CDR3 totals 19 residues. Germline V gives CDR1 MNHEY, CDR2 SVGAGI. Trimming took 1 base from V and 1 from J; bases not matched to a gene: 13. The CDR3 DNA sequence: TGTGCCAGCAGTTACTATAGGGGGGTAGCGGGAGCTATCCAAGAGACCCAGTACTTC. This gives the protein CASSYYRGVAGAIQETQYF.

In this sample, this clonotype turned up many times. The V gene is TRBV12-3 or TRBV12-4, the J gene TRBJ2-1; possible D gene TRBD2, 6 bases. CDR3 length: 15 residues. V was trimmed by 0 bases and J by 4 bases, leaving 10 bases between them. The chain's CDR3 is CASSLAGGLYNEQFF. CDR3 coding DNA: TGTGCCAGCAGTTTAGCCGGAGGGTTGTACAATGAGCAGTTCTTC.

The V call is TRBV27, the J call TRBJ1-4; 7 positions agree with TRBD1. The CDR3 is 19 residues long. Per germline, CDR1 MNHEY and CDR2 SMNVEV (reference sequence). V dropped 0 bases and J dropped 6; count of bases not matched to a gene: 16. CDR3 sequence (DNA): TGTGCCAGCAGTTTATCCCCGCCAGGACAGGTTGGCGGCTATGAAAAACTGTTTTTT. This sequence encodes CASSLSPPGQVGGYEKLFF.

This clonotype occurred a few times. The V call is TRBV5-1, the J call TRBJ2-7; a possible D gene is TRBD2 (5 bases). CDR3 length equals 15 residues. V gave up 1 base and J gave up 3 bases, with 14 bases separating them. The V gene's germline CDR1 is SGHRS and CDR2 YFSETQ. This chain's CDR3 is CASSLQSAVIYEQYF. Here the CDR3 DNA reads TGCGCCAGCAGCTTGCAATCAGCGGTTATCTACGAGCAGTACTTC.

This clonotype was seen a handful of times. The rearrangement links TRBV7-9 to TRBJ2-7; 7 positions match TRBD2. The trim removed 5 bases at V and 1 base at J, leaving 23 bases unmatched. CDR3 length equals 20 residues. Looked up from germline, CDR1 is SEHNR and CDR2 is FQNEAQ (reference sequence). For the CDR3, the DNA is TGTGCCAGCAGCCCTAGCTCCCTCACTTTCCTAGCGGAACCTTCCTACGAGCAGTACGTC. It specifies CASSPSSLTFLAEPSYEQYV.

V is TRBV11-2 and J is TRBJ1-1; a possible D gene is TRBD1 (6 bases). V was trimmed by 0 bases and J by 4 bases, leaving 12 bases between them. Germline values: CDR1 SGHAT, CDR2 FQNNGV. The CDR3 has 15 amino acids. The CDR3 sequence: CASSLESTGTTEAFF. The CDR3 DNA sequence: TGTGCCAGCAGCTTAGAGTCCACAGGGACCACTGAAGCTTTCTTT.

This clonotype was found many times. The chain carries TRBV7-9 and TRBJ2-7, with TRBD1 matching over 8 bases. Germline CDR1 and CDR2: SEHNR and FQNEAQ (reference sequence). The V gene end was trimmed by 5 bases and the J gene end by 5 bases; junction bases not matched to a gene: 11. The CDR3 loop spans 15 amino acids. The CDR3 is CASSPRGQGPHEQYV. The CDR3 nucleotides are TGTGCCAGCAGCCCTAGAGGACAGGGTCCCCACGAGCAGTACGTC.

The rearrangement links TRBV28 to TRBJ2-5; TRBD1 or TRBD2 may be the D gene (5 bases each). Germline CDR1 and CDR2: MDHEN and SYDVKM. The CDR3 sequence is 14 residues long. V gave up 6 bases and J gave up 1 base, with 12 bases separating them. The CDR3: CASRGLGTQETQYF. The CDR3 nucleotides are TGTGCCAGCAGGGGTTTGGGGACCCAAGAGACCCAGTACTTC.